These 20 T cell receptor beta chains were sequenced from one sample in a study of blood T cell repertoires in COVID-19. Libraries were prepared by immunoSEQ multiplex PCR; TCRdb keeps only in-frame clonotypes and omits some of them. The data contain tens of thousands of clones, around three quarters of them singletons. The sequencing input was peripheral blood. Receptors were obtained from a man in his sixties with acute or convalescent COVID-19.

The chain uses TRBV18 and TRBJ2-7; D may be TRBD1 (6 bases). The V gene's germline CDR1 is KGHSH and CDR2 LQKENI. Trimming pared 4 bases from V and 4 bases from J, leaving 23 bases between. The CDR3 contains 17 residues. The CDR3 nucleotides are TGTGCCAGCTCACTAGGATGGACCGGGACACATAGGTACGAGCAGTACTTC. It specifies CASSLGWTGTHRYEQYF.

This clone was observed a single time. CDR3 DNA sequence: TGTGCCACCAGCGGGGAACCCGGGACAGGGGCTTACGGCAATCAGCCCCAGCATTTT. Translation gives CATSGEPGTGAYGNQPQHF. The V gene is TRBV15, the J gene TRBJ1-5; 10 positions match TRBD1. This CDR3 is built from 19 residues. The trim removed 5 bases at V and 2 bases at J, leaving 15 bases unmatched. The germline V gene encodes CDR1 LNHNV and CDR2 YYDKDF (reference sequence).

Worth noting for this clone: This specimen includes other DNA sequences encoding the same CDR3. The gene calls are TRBV5-1 and TRBJ2-5, with D unresolved. The CDR3 runs 12 residues. The V end lost 0 bases, the J end lost 5 bases, and 5 bases lay between the germline ends. CDR1 is SGHRS and CDR2 is YFSETQ in the germline V gene. In DNA, the CDR3 is TGCGCCAGCAGCTTGGCGGGTGAGACCCAGTACTTC. It is translated as CASSLAGETQYF.

The V call is TRBV7-2, the J call TRBJ2-1; 14 bases agree with TRBD2. CDR3 length: 14 residues. Per germline, CDR1 SGHTA and CDR2 FQGNSA. Trimming took 7 bases from V and 6 from J; bases not matched to a gene: 2. CDR3 region: CASMGTSGGNEQFF. For the CDR3, the DNA is TGTGCCAGCATGGGGACTAGCGGGGGCAATGAGCAGTTCTTC.

J is TRBJ1-1 and V is TRBV27; D gene unclear. The V gene's germline CDR1 is MNHEY and CDR2 SMNVEV (reference sequence). The CDR3 is 14 residues long. Trimming took 2 bases from V and 2 from J, leaving 9 bases between them. The CDR3 DNA is TGTGCCAGCAGTTTACCGGGAGAAAACACTGAAGCTTTCTTT. It specifies CASSLPGENTEAFF.

This chain connects TRBV5-1 to TRBJ2-2; 7 nucleotides agree with TRBD1. With V trimmed by 0 bases and J by 7 bases, 6 bases remained unmatched. Looked up from germline, CDR1 is SGHRS and CDR2 is YFSETQ. CDR3 length: 15 residues. CDR3 residues: CASSLDHRGSGELFF. The CDR3, as DNA: TGCGCCAGCAGCTTGGATCACAGGGGCAGCGGGGAGCTGTTTTTT.

The rearrangement links TRBV5-5 to TRBJ2-1; tentative D call: TRBD2 (6 bases). The germline V gene has CDR1 SGHKS and CDR2 YYEKEE (reference sequence). This CDR3 comprises 13 residues. Trimming left V 5 bases short and J 7 bases short, with 13 bases between. The CDR3 sequence: CASRRDLGNEQFF. CDR3 DNA sequence: TGTGCCAGCAGGAGGGACTTAGGGAATGAGCAGTTCTTC.

This clone was seen just once. J is TRBJ2-3 and V is TRBV4-1, with D possibly matching TRBD2 (5 bases). This CDR3 has 15 amino acids. The V gene lost 6 bases and the J gene lost 4 bases, with 17 bases spanning the gap. The germline V gene has CDR1 MGHRA and CDR2 YSYEKL. As DNA, the CDR3 is TGCGCCAGCAGACGAACGAGCCAGGACTCAGATACGCAGTATTTT. The encoded protein is CASRRTSQDSDTQYF.

The chain links TRBV9 to TRBJ1-2; no reliable D call. V was clipped by 0 bases and J by 8 bases, with 14 bases between them. This CDR3 comprises 14 residues. Germline loops: CDR1 SGDLS, CDR2 YYNGEE. CDR3 region: CASSVGRSVKGYTF. The CDR3 DNA is TGTGCCAGCAGCGTAGGTCGGAGCGTGAAGGGCTACACCTTC.

The chain recombines TRBV5-4 with TRBJ1-4, with TRBD1 matching 9 bases. Germline V gene data show CDR1 as SGHNT and CDR2 as YYREEE (reference sequence). The CDR3 consists of 15 residues. V dropped 4 bases and J dropped 8; count of bases not matched to a gene: 9. CDR3: CASSTRTGEGEKLFF. The DNA of the CDR3 is TGTGCCAGCAGCACCAGGACAGGGGAGGGGGAAAAACTGTTTTTT.

Written as DNA, the CDR3 is TGTGCCAGCTCACCTAGACAGGCCGACATTACCGGGGAGCTGTTTTTT. It specifies CASSPRQADITGELFF. The chain is built from TRBV18 and TRBJ2-2; D possibly corresponds to TRBD1 (6 bases). Germline CDR1 reads KGHSH; CDR2 reads LQKENI. CDR3 length: 16 amino acids. The ends were cut back, 3 bases at V and 5 bases at J, with 16 bases in the middle.

V is TRBV6-5 and J is TRBJ1-1; TRBD1 might be the D (6 bases). The V end lost 3 bases, the J end lost 8 bases, and 10 bases lay between the germline ends. Germline lookup yields CDR1 MNHEY and CDR2 SVGAGI. The CDR3 covers 12 residues. CDR3 sequence (DNA): TGTGCCAGCAGTTATTCCGGACAGGAAGCTTTCTTT. Its translation is CASSYSGQEAFF.

This clone has only one observation. This chain links TRBV4-3 with TRBJ2-5, with no clear D. Germline CDR1 reads LGHNA; CDR2 reads YSLEER. V was trimmed by 0 bases and J by 1 base, leaving 9 bases between them. The CDR3 loop spans 15 amino acids. CDR3 in amino acids: CASSQDDGGQETQYF. The CDR3, as DNA: TGCGCCAGCAGCCAAGATGATGGCGGCCAAGAGACCCAGTACTTC.

This clone was recorded once. This chain joins TRBV4-3 and TRBJ1-4; D is ambiguous. Germline V gene sequence: CDR1 LGHNA, CDR2 YSLEER. Deletions cut 0 bases from V and 4 bases from J, with 9 bases between. CDR3 size: 15 residues. The CDR3 spells CASSQEQYLNEKLFF. The CDR3 DNA is TGCGCCAGCAGCCAAGAGCAGTATCTTAATGAAAAACTGTTTTTT.

The chain carries TRBV4-1 and TRBJ2-3, with D possibly matching TRBD2 (6 bases). CDR3 length: 15 residues. Trimming pared 3 bases from V and 2 bases from J, leaving 12 bases between. Germline V gene sequence: CDR1 MGHRA, CDR2 YSYEKL. CDR3 sequence reads: CASSHFGGYTDTQYF. DNA of the CDR3: TGCGCCAGCAGCCACTTCGGGGGTTACACAGATACGCAGTATTTT.

The CDR3 DNA is TGTGCCACCAGCTTAACCGGGACAGGGGGCTACGAGCAGTACTTC. Residues: CATSLTGTGGYEQYF. The chain employs TRBV24-1 and TRBJ2-7; TRBD1 matches 11 bases. The CDR3 length is 15 residues. The germline gives CDR1 KGHDR, CDR2 SFDVKD. After removal of 7 bases from V and 3 bases from J, the junction contained 7 bases not matched to a gene.

The chain is built from TRBV7-2 and TRBJ2-7; D is unclear. The CDR3 consists of 12 residues. The germline CDR1 and CDR2 sequences are SGHTA and FQGNSA. V lost 4 bases to trimming and J lost 3 bases, with 7 bases between them. CDR3 DNA: TGTGCCAGCAGCTACGACAACTACGAGCAGTACTTC. This codes for CASSYDNYEQYF.

Here the CDR3 reads CASSLLGQGYNTEAFF. CDR3 in DNA: TGTGCCAGCAGCTTATTGGGGCAGGGATATAACACTGAAGCTTTCTTT. This rearrangement joins TRBV7-2 to TRBJ1-1, with D tentatively TRBD1 (5 bases). CDR3 length: 16 amino acids. V lost 2 bases and J 2 bases, leaving 15 bases between the germline ends. Germline assignment: CDR1 SGHTA and CDR2 FQGNSA.

J is TRBJ1-5 and V is TRBV10-2; perhaps TRBD1 as D (5 bases). The CDR3 contains 12 residues. V gave up 8 bases and J gave up 1 base, with 6 bases separating them. CDR1 and CDR2 (germline): WSHSY, SAAADI. The CDR3 DNA sequence: TGCGCCAGCCGACAGAGCAATCAGCCCCAGCATTTT. It codes for CASRQSNQPQHF.

The chain is built from TRBV5-6 and TRBJ1-5, with D possibly TRBD1 on 6 matching bases. Trimming left V 4 bases short and J 0 bases short, with 17 bases between. CDR1 is SGHDT and CDR2 is YYEEEE in the germline V gene. The CDR3 length is 17 residues. The DNA of the CDR3 is TGTGCCAGCAGCCTGAGGTCAGGGGTTAATAGCAATCAGCCCCAGCATTTT. Translating it yields CASSLRSGVNSNQPQHF. The full variable domain, with the rest looked up from reference TRBV5-6 and TRBJ1-5, is DAGVTQSPTHLIKTRGQQVTLRCSPKSGHDTVSWYQQALGQGPQFIFQYYEEEERQRGNFPDRFSGHQFPNYSSELNVNALLLGDSALYLCASSLRSGVNSNQPQHFGDGTRLSIL.